A single sample gave rise to the 24 T cell receptor beta chains below, sequenced in a study of blood T cell repertoires in COVID-19. The protocol was immunoSEQ multiplex PCR, while the TCRdb copy is restricted to in-frame clones and leaves out a portion. This sample has 100,000 to 150,000 clones; about 88% occur once, and the top ten carry about 2.5%. What was sequenced was PBMCs or T cells enriched from blood (not recorded which). The origin of the receptors is a woman between 45 and 60 years old who had recovered from COVID-19.

The V and J genes are TRBV11-2 and TRBJ2-7, with 7 nucleotides matching TRBD1. The CDR3 has 14 amino acids. CDR1 and CDR2 from the germline V gene are SGHAT and FQNNGV. Germline trimming cut 5 bases from V and 3 bases from J; bases unmatched to any gene: 7. CDR3 sequence reads: CASSPPGQLYEQYF. The CDR3 DNA sequence: TGTGCCAGCAGCCCGCCGGGACAGCTCTACGAGCAGTACTTC.

This sequence joins TRBV4-3 and TRBJ1-6; 8 nucleotides match TRBD1. Germline CDR1 is LGHNA and CDR2 is YSLEER. This CDR3 comprises 15 residues. With V trimmed by 4 bases and J by 8 bases, 7 bases remained unmatched. The CDR3 protein is CASSPSDREDSPLHF. The DNA of the CDR3 is TGCGCCAGCAGCCCCTCGGACAGGGAAGATTCACCCCTCCACTTT.

This clone has only a few counts. The chain combines TRBV7-8 with TRBJ2-7, with 13 positions matching TRBD2. The CDR3 extends over 14 amino acids. The V and J ends lost 5 bases and 5 bases, in that order; junction bases with no gene match: 3. The germline V gene encodes CDR1 SGHVS and CDR2 FQNEAQ. CDR3 sequence reads: CASSLGLAGDEQYF. The DNA of the CDR3 is TGTGCCAGCAGCCTCGGACTAGCGGGGGACGAGCAGTACTTC.

This chain links TRBV6-5 with TRBJ1-2; 7 nucleotides match TRBD1. The V gene's germline CDR1 is MNHEY and CDR2 SVGAGI. The ends lost 6 bases at V and 4 bases at J; junction bases unmatched: 11. The CDR3 extends over 15 amino acids. Written as DNA, the CDR3 is TGTGCCAGCAGGTTCGAGCCAGGGGGTACCTATGGCTACACCTTC. This codes for CASRFEPGGTYGYTF.

The V and J genes are TRBV6-4 and TRBJ2-3; weak D call: TRBD2 (6 bases). CDR1 is MRHNA and CDR2 is SNTAGT in the germline V gene. The CDR3 has 15 amino acids. Deletions cut 0 bases from V and 3 bases from J, with 10 bases between. The CDR3 sequence is CASSDSSGTTDTQYF. DNA of the CDR3: TGTGCCAGCAGTGACTCATCCGGGACTACAGATACGCAGTATTTT.

The V gene is TRBV15, the J gene TRBJ1-2; D may be TRBD1 (6 bases). CDR1 and CDR2 (germline): LNHNV, YYDKDF (reference sequence). The CDR3 runs to 14 residues. V was trimmed by 3 bases and J by 2 bases, leaving 10 bases between them. The CDR3 nucleotides read TGTGCCACCAGCAGGACGGGGGGCAACTATGGCTACACCTTC. Amino acid sequence: CATSRTGGNYGYTF.

In DNA, the CDR3 is TGTGCCAGCAGCTTTAGACTAGCGGGGGGTCGTTACAATGAGCAGTTCTTC. Protein sequence: CASSFRLAGGRYNEQFF. This chain uses TRBV9 with TRBJ2-1, with 13 positions matching TRBD2. In germline, CDR1 is SGDLS, CDR2 YYNGEE. The CDR3 runs to 17 residues. V lost 4 bases to trimming and J lost 4 bases; unmatched junction nucleotides: 8.

This chain uses TRBV7-9 with TRBJ2-7; 7 positions match TRBD1. After removal of 0 bases from V and 3 bases from J, the junction contained 5 bases not matched to a gene. The CDR3 spans 15 residues. Germline-derived CDR1 and CDR2 are SEHNR and FQNEAQ (reference sequence). CDR3 bases: TGTGCCAGCAGCTTAGCCGGGACAGCTAACTACGAGCAGTACTTC. As protein: CASSLAGTANYEQYF.

This clone was seen just once. V gene TRBV18 combines with J gene TRBJ1-4, with 11 bases aligning to TRBD1. The V segment lost 5 bases and the J segment 6 bases; nucleotides outside the gene matches: 8. The CDR3 has 16 amino acids. In germline, CDR1 is KGHSH, CDR2 LQKENI. The CDR3 reads CASSSRTGGLYEKLFF. The CDR3 bases are TGTGCCAGCTCATCAAGGACAGGGGGCCTGTATGAAAAACTGTTTTTT.

V gene TRBV3-1 (or the pseudogene TRBV3-2) combines with J gene TRBJ2-1; 7 bases line up with TRBD1. With 1 base clipped from V and 5 bases from J, the junction kept 8 bases outside the gene matches. The V gene's germline CDR1 is LGHDT and CDR2 YNNKEL (reference sequence). The CDR3 loop spans 16 amino acids. CDR3 in amino acids: CASSQGTGVLNNEQFF. Here the CDR3 DNA reads TGTGCCAGCAGCCAAGGGACAGGTGTGTTGAACAATGAGCAGTTCTTC.

The rearrangement uses TRBV7-9 and TRBJ1-6, with D unresolved. V was cut by 1 base and J by 5 bases, with 12 bases left in between. The CDR3 sequence is 16 residues long. The germline V gene encodes CDR1 SEHNR and CDR2 FQNEAQ (reference sequence). CDR3: CASSLGAGIDNSPLHF. CDR3 in DNA: TGTGCCAGCAGCTTAGGGGCGGGAATCGATAATTCACCCCTCCACTTT.

This clone was observed once. The chain is built from TRBV9 and TRBJ2-2, with 7 bases aligning to TRBD2. The J segment lost 0 bases and the V segment lost 2 bases, leaving 7 bases of the junction unmatched. In germline, CDR1 is SGDLS, CDR2 YYNGEE. This CDR3 contains 17 residues. The CDR3, as DNA: TGTGCCAGCAGCGTTTCATCTAGCGGTTCGAACACCGGGGAGCTGTTTTTT. Translated, it gives CASSVSSSGSNTGELFF. Complete variable domain (other parts from reference TRBV9 and TRBJ2-2): DSGVTQTPKHLITATGQRVTLRCSPRSGDLSVYWYQQSLDQGLQFLIQYYNGEERAKGNILERFSAQQFPDLHSELNLSSLELGDSALYFCASSVSSSGSNTGELFFGEGSRLTVL.

The chain employs TRBV5-1 and TRBJ2-7; the D is unclear. Germline CDR1 and CDR2: SGHRS and YFSETQ. The CDR3 covers 14 residues. Trimming took 4 bases from V and 3 from J, leaving 14 bases between them. CDR3 bases: TGCGCCAGCAGCGTGGAACAGCCTCTCTACGAGCAGTACTTC. Residues: CASSVEQPLYEQYF. Full variable domain (outside the CDR3, taken from reference TRBV5-1 and TRBJ2-7): KAGVTQTPRYLIKTRGQQVTLSCSPISGHRSVSWYQQTPGQGLQFLFEYFSETQRNKGNFPGRFSGRQFSNSRSEMNVSTLELGDSALYLCASSVEQPLYEQYFGPGTRLTVT.

The rearrangement uses TRBV4-1 and TRBJ2-2; 12 bases map to TRBD2. This CDR3 spans 17 amino acids. The ends lost 2 bases at V and 4 bases at J; junction bases unmatched: 5. Germline values: CDR1 MGHRA, CDR2 YSYEKL. CDR3 coding DNA: TGCGCCAGCAGCCAAAGGGAACTAGCGGGGGGCACCGGGGAGCTGTTTTTT. Protein product: CASSQRELAGGTGELFF.

This chain links TRBV27 with TRBJ1-2, with 12 bases that match TRBD1. The germline V gene has CDR1 MNHEY and CDR2 SMNVEV (reference sequence). V trimming: 2 bases; J trimming: 0 bases; junction bases outside the gene matches: 4. There are 17 residues in the CDR3. The CDR3 region is CASSLHGTGGPNYGYTF. CDR3 in DNA: TGTGCCAGCAGTTTACATGGGACAGGGGGCCCTAACTATGGCTACACCTTC.

This chain uses TRBV5-1 with TRBJ1-1; D gene ambiguous. The germline V gene has CDR1 SGHRS and CDR2 YFSETQ. Trimming removed 4 bases from V and 5 bases from J, with 18 bases in between. There are 15 residues in the CDR3. This CDR3 is CASSLRTNFGTEAFF. The CDR3 DNA reads as TGCGCCAGCAGCCTACGGACTAATTTTGGGACTGAAGCTTTCTTT.

A single count supports this clone. The chain has TRBV5-5 and TRBJ1-2; D possibly corresponds to TRBD1 (6 bases). CDR3 length: 13 amino acids. The V end was cut by 4 bases, the J end by 6 bases, with 13 bases between. The germline V gene has CDR1 SGHKS and CDR2 YYEKEE (reference sequence). The CDR3: CASSHVAGDGYTF. CDR3 in DNA: TGTGCCAGCAGCCACGTGGCAGGGGATGGCTACACCTTC. The variable domain in full, completed from reference TRBV5-5 and TRBJ1-2, reads DAGVTQSPTHLIKTRGQQVTLRCSPISGHKSVSWYQQVLGQGPQFIFQYYEKEERGRGNFPDRFSARQFPNYSSELNVNALLLGDSALYLCASSHVAGDGYTFGSGTRLTVV.

This chain connects TRBV7-2 to TRBJ2-1; 8 nucleotides line up with TRBD1. Unmatched junction bases numbered 8, after V lost 4 bases and J lost 6 bases. Per germline, CDR1 SGHTA and CDR2 FQGNSA. The CDR3 runs to 15 residues. CDR3 coding DNA: TGTGCCAGCAGCTCCCGCAAGGACAGGGTCAATGAGCAGTTCTTC. Translated: CASSSRKDRVNEQFF.

A word on this clone: Other DNA variants within this sample encode the same CDR3. The chain recombines TRBV5-1 with TRBJ1-2; 10 bases match TRBD1. V lost 3 bases to trimming and J lost 5 bases; unmatched junction nucleotides: 4. Germline assignment: CDR1 SGHRS and CDR2 YFSETQ. This CDR3 region has 14 residues. Written as DNA, the CDR3 is TGCGCCAGCAGCTCTCCGGGACAGGGGTATGGCTACACCTTC. Its protein is CASSSPGQGYGYTF.

The V call is TRBV10-3, the J call TRBJ1-4; weak D call: TRBD1 (6 bases). Germline assignment: CDR1 ENHRY and CDR2 SYGVKD. V lost 6 bases and J lost 4, with 18 bases in between. CDR3 length equals 16 residues. The CDR3 DNA reads TGTGCCATCAGGAACGGGAGGGGGACTGGTAATGAAAAACTGTTTTTT. It yields the protein CAIRNGRGTGNEKLFF.

This chain joins TRBV30 and TRBJ2-7; 11 bases align to TRBD1. Germline CDR1 is GTSNPN and CDR2 is SVGIG (reference sequence). The length of the CDR3 is 14 residues. Trimming at V came to 0 bases and at J to 4 bases, leaving 2 bases not matched to a gene. CDR3 nucleotide sequence: TGTGCCTGGAGTGTAGGACAGGGGGCTTACGAGCAGTACTTC. Translation gives CAWSVGQGAYEQYF.

V and J are TRBV7-8 and TRBJ2-5; TRBD1 matches 9 bases. Looked up from germline, CDR1 is SGHVS and CDR2 is FQNEAQ. The CDR3 spans 19 residues. The junction had 14 bases not matched to a gene; V was cut back by 0 bases and J by 3 bases. For the CDR3, the DNA is TGTGCCAGCAGCTTAGCGGACATCGTTGGGGACAGGGTGGAAGAGACCCAGTACTTC. Protein sequence: CASSLADIVGDRVEETQYF.

The chain recombines TRBV19 with TRBJ1-2; no clear D. Between the trimmed V and J ends, which lost 4 bases and 2 bases, there was a span of 11 bases. This CDR3 has 14 residues. Germline loops: CDR1 LNHDA, CDR2 SQIVND (reference sequence). CDR3 sequence reads: CASSTRLFNYGYTF. The CDR3, as DNA: TGTGCCAGTAGTACTAGACTCTTCAACTATGGCTACACCTTC.

This sequence joins TRBV7-8 and TRBJ2-5; D may be TRBD2 (5 bases). Germline CDR1 reads SGHVS; CDR2 reads FQNEAQ. This CDR3 is 14 amino acids long. V lost 5 bases, J lost 5 bases, and 15 bases lay in between. CDR3 region: CASSPRVPGETQYF. The CDR3 region has the DNA TGTGCCAGCAGCCCCCGGGTACCGGGGGAGACCCAGTACTTC.